This T cell receptor (delta chain) was recorded in a study of γδ T cells in repeated Plasmodium falciparum infection. Study context: Donors had four controlled P. falciparum NF54 infections over roughly 620 days. Sampling occurred at baseline, pre-infection for selected infections, and 21 days post-infection.

For this clone: The mismatch at residue 13 between this DNA's translation and the TCRdb protein of a much larger clone likely reflects a read error; the protein shown is translated from the DNA.

TCRdb reprocessed the multiplex PCR reads through CATT. The sample has 85,000 to 100,000 delta-chain clones, over 0.75% seen once. CDR3 length: 18 amino acids. The germline V gene has CDR1 TSWWSYY and CDR2 QGS. V lost 2 bases and J 2 bases, leaving 21 bases between the germline ends. Bulk repertoires came from Vgamma9/Vdelta2+ or Vdelta2-negative gammadelta T cells flow-sorted from PBMC. Input material: gamma-delta T cells from blood. The source of this sequence is a pool of human donors (malaria-infected and uninfected, not separated). The chain couples TRDV1 to TRDJ1; D remains unclear. Here the CDR3 reads CALGEVYLYDLWTDKLIF. The CDR3 DNA is TGTGCTCTTGGGGAAGTCTATCTCTACGACCTTTGGACCGATAAACTCATCTTT.